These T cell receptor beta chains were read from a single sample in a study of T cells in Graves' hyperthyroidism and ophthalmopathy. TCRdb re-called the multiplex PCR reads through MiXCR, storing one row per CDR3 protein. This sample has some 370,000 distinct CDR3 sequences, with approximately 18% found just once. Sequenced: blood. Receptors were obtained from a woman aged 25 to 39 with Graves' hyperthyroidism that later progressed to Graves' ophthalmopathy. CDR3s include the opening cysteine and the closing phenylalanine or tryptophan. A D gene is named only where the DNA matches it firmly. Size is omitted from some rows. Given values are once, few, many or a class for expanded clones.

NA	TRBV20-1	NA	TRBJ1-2	CSARLPPGGKIPYGYTF	TGCAGTGCCCGTCTGCCCCCCGGGGGCAAAATCCCGTATGGCTACACCTTC
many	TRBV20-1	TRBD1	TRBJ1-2	CSAIRGQGYTF	TGCAGTGCTATCAGGGGGCAGGGCTACACCTTC
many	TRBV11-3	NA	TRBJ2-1	CDRTGEFSSYNEQFF	TGTGACAGGACGGGGGAATTCAGCTCCTACAATGAGCAGTTCTTC
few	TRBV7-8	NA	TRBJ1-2	CASSPRDTDYYGYTF	TGTGCCAGCAGCCCTCGGGACACTGACTACTATGGCTACACCTTC
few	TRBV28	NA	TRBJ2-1	CASTRRGYNEQFF	TGTGCCAGCACCCGAAGGGGGTACAATGAGCAGTTCTTC
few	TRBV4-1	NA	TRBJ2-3	CASSQEQGWGTDTQYF	TGCGCCAGCAGCCAAGAGCAGGGGTGGGGCACAGATACGCAGTATTTT
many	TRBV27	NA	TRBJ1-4	CASAVTTNEKLFF	TGTGCCAGCGCTGTAACCACTAATGAAAAACTGTTTTTT
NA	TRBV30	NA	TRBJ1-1	CAWSVGAEAFF	TGTGCCTGGAGTGTAGGCGCTGAAGCTTTCTTT
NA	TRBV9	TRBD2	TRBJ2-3	CANSSSSSGSSTDTQYF	TGTGCCAACAGCTCCTCCTCTAGCGGGAGTTCGACAGATACGCAGTATTTT
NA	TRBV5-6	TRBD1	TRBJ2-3	CASSPESGQVVIADTQYF	TGTGCCAGCAGCCCGGAATCCGGACAGGTCGTTATCGCAGATACGCAGTATTTT
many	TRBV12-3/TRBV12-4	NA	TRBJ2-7	CASSPGDTYSYEQYF	TGTGCCAGCAGTCCTGGCGACACTTACTCCTACGAGCAGTACTTC
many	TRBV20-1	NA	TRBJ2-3	CSARVRGVGDTQYF	TGCAGTGCTAGAGTTCGAGGGGTAGGAGATACGCAGTATTTT
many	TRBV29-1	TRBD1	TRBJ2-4	CSVLPGGTGGRNIQYF	TGCAGCGTTCTCCCGGGTGGGACAGGGGGCAGGAACATTCAGTACTTC